Detailed here is one T cell receptor (beta chain). The data belong to a study of patients and donors after allogeneic stem cell transplantation. In TCRdb, the RT-PCR reads were re-called with MiXCR into one record per CDR3 protein. The sample has about a million distinct CDR3 sequences, approximately 18% seen once. The CDR3 contains 16 residues. Trimming cost V 2 bases and J 5 bases; bases outside gene matches: 8. Per germline, CDR1 PRHDT and CDR2 FYEKMQ (reference sequence). Sequencing was performed on blood, either unsorted or a sorted T cell fraction (not recorded which). The J gene is TRBJ2-1, the V gene TRBV13; TRBD2 agrees at 8 bases. The sequence derives from a human donor who was either an allogeneic HSCT recipient or a stem cell or donor lymphocyte infusion donor (not recorded which). It is not recorded whose cells these are; they may come from a transplant donor. Here the CDR3 DNA reads TGTGCCAGCAGCTTATCGATTAGCGGGAACCACAATGAGCAGTTCTTC. Protein: CASSLSISGNHNEQFF.